This T cell receptor (beta chain) was found in a study of T cells in narcolepsy. Study conclusions and caveats: HCRT-specific and TRIB2-specific autoreactive clonotypes appeared among same-patient CSF and blood CD4+ clonotypes. Healthy controls reportedly lacked the autoreactive clonotypes serially found in patients' blood.

A remark on this clone: Its target is unknown.

Sequencing used immunoSEQ multiplex PCR; TCRdb keeps in-frame clones, though not all of them. In the table there are tens of thousands of clones, almost 85% of which are singletons. V lost 6 bases, J lost 1 base, and 10 bases lay in between. CDR1 LNHDA and CDR2 SQIVND come from the germline V gene (reference sequence). The CDR3 length is 14 residues. The receptor was isolated from a human donor in good health. The chain uses TRBV19 and TRBJ1-5; D is perhaps TRBD1 (6 bases). Source material: memory (CD45RA-) CD4+ T cells from blood. CDR3 region: CASSQGGSNQPQHF. The CDR3 DNA reads as TGTGCCAGTAGCCAAGGGGGGAGCAATCAGCCCCAGCATTTT.